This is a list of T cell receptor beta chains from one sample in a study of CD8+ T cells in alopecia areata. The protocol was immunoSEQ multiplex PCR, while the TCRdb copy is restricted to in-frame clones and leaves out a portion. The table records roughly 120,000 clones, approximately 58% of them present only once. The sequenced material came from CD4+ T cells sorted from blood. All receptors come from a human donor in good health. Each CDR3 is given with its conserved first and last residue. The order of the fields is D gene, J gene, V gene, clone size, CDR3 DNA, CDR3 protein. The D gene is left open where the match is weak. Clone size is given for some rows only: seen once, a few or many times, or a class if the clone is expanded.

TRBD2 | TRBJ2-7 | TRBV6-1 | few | TGTGCCAGCAGCGTAGCCTTAGCGGGTGGAGGGGAGCAGTACTTC | CASSVALAGGGEQYF
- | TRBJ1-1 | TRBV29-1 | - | TGCAGCGTTGGTTGGATGTCACTGGGGACTGAAGCTTTCTTT | CSVGWMSLGTEAFF
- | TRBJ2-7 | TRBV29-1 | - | TGCAGCGTTCTCCCCATTACAGGCTACGAGCAGTACTTC | CSVLPITGYEQYF
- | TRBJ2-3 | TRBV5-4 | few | TGTGCCAGCAGCTCGACTAAACGAAGATCCACAGATACGCAGTATTTT | CASSSTKRRSTDTQYF
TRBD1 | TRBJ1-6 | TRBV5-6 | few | TGTGCCAGCAGCGCGAACAGGGGGCGGTCACCCCTCCACTTT | CASSANRGRSPLHF
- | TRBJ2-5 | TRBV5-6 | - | TGTGCCAGCAGCTTTGGGAACTCCCCCCCCCAAGAGACCCAGTACTTC | CASSFGNSPPQETQYF
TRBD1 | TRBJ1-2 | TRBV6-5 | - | TGTGCCAGCCGACAGGGGACAGACTATGGCTACACCTTC | CASRQGTDYGYTF
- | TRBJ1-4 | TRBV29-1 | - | TGCAGCGTTGCGCAGGGAGGTAATGAAAAACTGTTTTTT | CSVAQGGNEKLFF
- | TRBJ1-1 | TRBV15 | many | TGTGCCACCAGCAGAGATACCACTGAAGCTTTCTTT | CATSRDTTEAFF
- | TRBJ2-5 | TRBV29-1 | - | TGCAGCGTTGTGACGGGGCCCCAAGAGACCCAGTACTTC | CSVVTGPQETQYF
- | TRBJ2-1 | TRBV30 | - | TGTGCCTGGAGTGGGGGGGATGAGCAGTTCTTC | CAWSGGDEQFF
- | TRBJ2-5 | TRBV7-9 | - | TGTGCCAGCAGCTTAAGCCCTAGTCAGAGCGCGAAAGAGACCCAGTACTTC | CASSLSPSQSAKETQYF
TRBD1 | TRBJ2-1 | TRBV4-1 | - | TGCGCCAGCAGCCAGGCCCGGACAGGGCCATACAATGAGCAGTTCTTC | CASSQARTGPYNEQFF